This T cell receptor (beta chain) was documented in a study of CD8 T cells in ankylosing spondylitis. Whole-study results and caveats: Matched ankylosing spondylitis synovial fluid reportedly contained a significantly enriched population of disease-linked clones. The study identified a TCR beta motif of under ten highly homologous variants that appeared characteristic of ankylosing spondylitis blood.

TCRdb reanalysed the 5' RACE reads using MiXCR and keeps one entry per CDR3 protein. The sample includes approximately 140,000 distinct CDR3 sequences, around two fifths seen only once; the top ten take roughly 15%. Trimming cost V 7 bases and J 3 bases, with 16 bases left between them. This CDR3 is 14 amino acids long. The germline gives CDR1 MNHEY, CDR2 SVGEGT. As concerns this clonotype: What it recognizes is unknown.

Input material: synovial fluid, either unsorted or a sorted T cell fraction (not recorded which). This TCR was sampled from a male donor with ankylosing spondylitis. V usage is TRBV6-2 or TRBV6-3 and J usage is TRBJ2-7; possible D gene TRBD1, 7 bases. The CDR3 is CASNRDSGYYEQYF. CDR3 nucleotides: TGTGCCAGCAACAGGGACAGCGGGTACTACGAGCAGTACTTC.